This TCR beta chain is from a study of cytomegalovirus exposure and HLA in healthy donors. The CDR3 loop spans 16 amino acids. The V end was cut by 4 bases, the J end by 0 bases, with 11 bases between. From germline, CDR1 is SGHNT and CDR2 YYREEE (reference sequence). PCR amplification relied on 60 Vbeta primers (plus 13 Jbeta primers). Assay: immunoSEQ multiplex PCR; the TCRdb copy retains only in-frame clones and omits some. The table records 130,000 or so clones, less than 85% of them present only once. The clonotype was recovered from a woman aged 40 to 50 in good health and CMV-seropositive. Sequencing input: PBMCs. This chain connects TRBV5-4 to TRBJ2-6, with D perhaps TRBD1 (6 bases). For the CDR3, the DNA is TGTGCCAGCAGCGGCCTCAGGGGCTCTGGGGCCAACGTCCTGACTTTC. Amino acids: CASSGLRGSGANVLTF.